This TCR beta chain is drawn from a study of T cell changes during pregnancy in multiple sclerosis. Repertoires were generated with immunoSEQ multiplex PCR, while TCRdb's copy carries only in-frame clones and drops some. The sample records around 92,000 clones, around 93% being singletons. V lost 0 bases, J lost 4 bases, and 11 bases lay in between. The CDR3 runs 15 residues. CDR1 is SGHNT, CDR2 YYREEE, per germline (reference sequence). The rearrangement joins TRBV5-4 to TRBJ2-1; maybe TRBD2 (6 bases). Sequencing used peripheral blood, obtained in the third trimester of pregnancy. This TCR derives from a female donor with multiple sclerosis, enrolled in a pregnancy study. CDR3 protein: CASSLGREYYNEQFF. CDR3 sequence (DNA): TGTGCCAGCAGCTTGGGACGGGAGTATTACAATGAGCAGTTCTTC.